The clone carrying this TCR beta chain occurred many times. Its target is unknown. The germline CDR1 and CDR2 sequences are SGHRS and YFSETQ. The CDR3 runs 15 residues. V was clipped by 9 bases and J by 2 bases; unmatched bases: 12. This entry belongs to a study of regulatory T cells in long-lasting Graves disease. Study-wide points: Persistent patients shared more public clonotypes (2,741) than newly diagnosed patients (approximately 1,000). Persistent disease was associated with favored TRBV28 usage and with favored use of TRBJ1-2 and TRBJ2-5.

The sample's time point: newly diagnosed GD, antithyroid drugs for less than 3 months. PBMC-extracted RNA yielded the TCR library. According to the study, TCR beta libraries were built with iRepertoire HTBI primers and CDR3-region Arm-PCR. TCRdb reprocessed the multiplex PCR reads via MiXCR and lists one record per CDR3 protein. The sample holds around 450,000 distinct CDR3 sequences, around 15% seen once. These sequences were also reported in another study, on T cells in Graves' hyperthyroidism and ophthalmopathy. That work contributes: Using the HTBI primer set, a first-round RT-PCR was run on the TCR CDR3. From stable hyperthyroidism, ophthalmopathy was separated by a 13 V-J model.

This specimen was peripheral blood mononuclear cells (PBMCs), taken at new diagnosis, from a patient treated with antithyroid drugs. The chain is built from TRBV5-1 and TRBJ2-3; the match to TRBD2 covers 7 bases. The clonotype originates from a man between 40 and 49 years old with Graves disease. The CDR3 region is CATGPLAANTDTQYF. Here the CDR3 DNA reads TGCGCCACCGGACCGCTAGCGGCCAACACAGATACGCAGTATTTT.